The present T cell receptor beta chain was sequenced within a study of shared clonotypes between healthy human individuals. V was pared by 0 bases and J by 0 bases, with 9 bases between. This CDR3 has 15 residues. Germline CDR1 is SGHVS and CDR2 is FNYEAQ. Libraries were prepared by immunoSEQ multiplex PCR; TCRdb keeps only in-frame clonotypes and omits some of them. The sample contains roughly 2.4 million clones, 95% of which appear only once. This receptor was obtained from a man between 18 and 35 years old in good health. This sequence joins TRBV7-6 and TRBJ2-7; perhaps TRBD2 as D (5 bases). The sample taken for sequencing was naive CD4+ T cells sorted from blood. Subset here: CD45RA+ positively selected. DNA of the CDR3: TGTGCCAGCAGCTTAGCCCCGGGGAGCTCCTACGAGCAGTACTTC. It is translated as CASSLAPGSSYEQYF. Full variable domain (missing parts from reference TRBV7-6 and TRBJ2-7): GAGVSQSPRYKVTKRGQDVALRCDPISGHVSLYWYRQALGQGPEFLTYFNYEAQQDKSGLPNDRFSAERPEGSISTLTIQRTEQRDSAMYRCASSLAPGSSYEQYFGPGTRLTVT.